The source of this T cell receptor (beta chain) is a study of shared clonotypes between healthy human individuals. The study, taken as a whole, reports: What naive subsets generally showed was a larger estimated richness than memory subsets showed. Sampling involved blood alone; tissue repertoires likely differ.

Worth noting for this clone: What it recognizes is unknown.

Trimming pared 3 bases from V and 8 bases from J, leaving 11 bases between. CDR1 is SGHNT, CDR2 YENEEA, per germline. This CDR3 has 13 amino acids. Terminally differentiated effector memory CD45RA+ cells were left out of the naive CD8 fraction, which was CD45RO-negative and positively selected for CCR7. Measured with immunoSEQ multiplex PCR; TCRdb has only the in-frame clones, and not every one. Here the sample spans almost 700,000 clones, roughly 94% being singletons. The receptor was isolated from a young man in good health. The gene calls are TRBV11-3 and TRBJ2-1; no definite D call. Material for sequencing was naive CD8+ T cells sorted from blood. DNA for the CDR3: TGTGCCAGCAGCTTGAGCCATGGCGATGAGCAGTTCTTC. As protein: CASSLSHGDEQFF.